One sample yielded the 2 T cell receptor beta chains listed below, sequenced in a study of T cells after yellow fever vaccination. TCRdb re-derived calls from the 5' RACE reads in MiXCR, one entry per CDR3 protein. This table has roughly 62,000 distinct CDR3 sequences, approximately 7% appearing once. This specimen was CD8+ T cells sorted from PBMCs, taken on the day of the first yellow fever vaccination. These receptor sequences come from a man aged 18 to 30 who received the YFV17D yellow fever vaccine.

The chain couples TRBV15 to TRBJ2-3; the D gene is possibly TRBD2 (5 bases). The CDR3 runs 15 residues. Germline V gives CDR1 LNHNV, CDR2 YYDKDF (reference sequence). Trimming removed 3 bases from V and 2 bases from J, with 12 bases in between. The CDR3 here is CATSSTRGPTDTQYF. In nucleotides, the CDR3 is TGTGCCACCAGCAGTACTAGAGGACCCACAGATACGCAGTATTTT.

This clonotype occurred a few times. The V and J genes are TRBV7-9 and TRBJ2-3; 11 bases match TRBD2. V trimming: 6 bases; J trimming: 4 bases; junction bases outside the gene matches: 6. The length of the CDR3 is 15 residues. CDR1 SEHNR and CDR2 FQNEAQ come from the germline V gene (reference sequence). In nucleotides, the CDR3 is TGTGCCAGCAGGGAACTAGCGGGGGCAGCAGATACGCAGTATTTT. Protein: CASRELAGAADTQYF.